The rows below give T cell receptor beta chains drawn from one sample of a study of technical replicates of blood from four donors. Only in-frame clones appear in the TCRdb table, and some are missing; sequencing was by immunoSEQ multiplex PCR. The sample holds about 80,000 clones, roughly 90% seen once. The sequenced sample was T cells isolated from PBMCs. The receptor set was obtained from a human donor in good health. Both conserved end residues are part of each CDR3. Where a row states a size, it is once, few, many or the class of an expanded clone; other rows omit it.

clone_size: once; v_call: TRBV7-2; cdr3_aa: CASSPSTGTGGWTEAFF
clone_size: once; v_call: TRBV6-6; cdr3_aa: CASSYQTGGRGYTF
clone_size: .; v_call: TRBV7-8; cdr3_aa: CASSLGQSTDTQYF
clone_size: once; v_call: TRBV4-2; cdr3_aa: CASSQGTRGSYEQYF
clone_size: .; v_call: TRBV6-1; cdr3_aa: CASSPTVTGNREQYF
clone_size: .; v_call: TRBV2; cdr3_aa: CASSEAIWSYNYGYTF
clone_size: once; v_call: TRBV19; cdr3_aa: CASSISARWPTYEQYF
clone_size: few; v_call: TRBV7-3; cdr3_aa: CASSLSLLDEQYF
clone_size: .; v_call: TRBV18; cdr3_aa: CASSPPISGPGELFF
clone_size: .; v_call: TRBV11-2; cdr3_aa: CASSSLGLTGDTQYF
clone_size: .; v_call: TRBV27; cdr3_aa: CASSLSLGLLHSLDTQYF
clone_size: .; v_call: TRBV7-3; cdr3_aa: CASSLTFGGRGPGELFF
clone_size: .; v_call: TRBV6-6; cdr3_aa: CASSYSSDRSEQYF